This entry lists 31 T cell receptor beta chains sequenced from one sample in a study of CD8 T cells in ankylosing spondylitis. TCRdb re-derived calls from the 5' RACE reads in MiXCR, one entry per CDR3 protein. The table records under 250,000 distinct CDR3 sequences, 30% to 35% of them present only once. The sequenced sample consisted of blood, either unsorted or a sorted T cell fraction (not recorded which). Every receptor here comes from a male donor with ankylosing spondylitis or in good health (not recorded which).

This clonotype occurred a few times. The genes are TRBV4-1 and TRBJ1-1; tentative D call: TRBD1 (5 bases). Trimming removed 4 bases at V and 0 bases at J, with 9 bases between. Germline CDR1 is MGHRA and CDR2 is YSYEKL. The CDR3 is 14 amino acids. The DNA for the CDR3 is TGCGCCAGCAGCCTTGACAGTTTGAACACTGAAGCTTTCTTT. Protein product: CASSLDSLNTEAFF.

There are a few counts of this clonotype. The chain combines TRBV5-1 with TRBJ1-1; D might be TRBD1 (6 bases). This CDR3 has 19 amino acids. Trimming took 5 bases from V and 0 from J, leaving 26 bases between them. Germline V gives CDR1 SGHRS, CDR2 YFSETQ. This CDR3 reads CASRSRPTGRGFMNTEAFF. CDR3 DNA sequence: TGCGCCAGCAGGTCCAGACCAACAGGGAGGGGATTCATGAACACTGAAGCTTTCTTT.

J is TRBJ2-1 and V is TRBV20-1; D is tentatively TRBD1 or TRBD2 (6 bases each). This CDR3 is built from 15 residues. Germline loops: CDR1 DFQATT, CDR2 SNEGSKA (reference sequence). Trimming took 6 bases from V and 0 from J, leaving 15 bases between them. The CDR3 nucleotides are TGCAGTGCGAGGGGGGCCCCTAGCTCCTACAATGAGCAGTTCTTC. Translating gives CSARGAPSSYNEQFF.

This clonotype was detected only a few times. The V gene is TRBV3-1, the J gene TRBJ2-5, with D possibly being TRBD2 (6 bases). From germline, CDR1 is LGHDT and CDR2 YNNKEL (reference sequence). Trimming left V 4 bases short and J 0 bases short, with 9 bases between. The CDR3 runs to 14 residues. CDR3 amino acids: CASSPWDYQETQYF. DNA of the CDR3: TGTGCCAGCAGCCCGTGGGACTACCAAGAGACCCAGTACTTC.

This clonotype has a handful of counts. The chain is built from TRBV12-3 or TRBV12-4 and TRBJ2-7; D is uncertain. V lost 6 bases and J lost 5, with 8 bases in between. The CDR3 is made up of 11 amino acids. This chain's CDR3 is CASSLTDEQYF. The DNA of the CDR3 is TGTGCCAGCAGCCTGACGGACGAGCAGTACTTC.

This clonotype has more than one count but fewer than ten. V gene TRBV12-3 or TRBV12-4 combines with J gene TRBJ2-7, with no clear D. V lost 1 base to trimming and J lost 2 bases, with 6 bases between them. The CDR3 contains 13 residues. The CDR3 DNA follows: TGTGCCAGCAGTTTAGACGGCCCCTACGAGCAGTACTTC. Its translation: CASSLDGPYEQYF.

This clonotype has only a few counts. The chain couples TRBV11-2 to TRBJ2-7; no clear D. Germline values: CDR1 SGHAT, CDR2 FQNNGV. V was shortened by 5 bases and J by 5 bases, with 7 bases between the two germline ends. The CDR3 is 11 amino acids. The CDR3: CASSPRDEQYF. CDR3 DNA sequence: TGTGCCAGCAGCCCCCGGGACGAGCAGTACTTC.

Only a few counts were recorded for this clonotype. Mismatch with germline at one junction end may stem from a read error. CDR3 residues: CSARGDRGPYNEQFF. For the CDR3, the DNA is TGCAGTGCGAGAGGGGACAGGGGTCCCTACAATGAGCAGTTCTTC. This chain joins TRBV20-1 and TRBJ2-1, with 10 bases lining up with TRBD1. Germline loops: CDR1 DFQATT, CDR2 SNEGSKA (reference sequence). CDR3 length: 15 amino acids.

This clonotype was recorded many times. The rearrangement uses TRBV20-1 and TRBJ2-7; no reliable D call. Germline CDR1 DFQATT, CDR2 SNEGSKA (reference sequence). The CDR3 is 13 residues long. V dropped 3 bases and J dropped 2 bases, with 11 bases sitting between them. CDR3 amino acids: CSARTRPTYEQYF. CDR3 nucleotide sequence: TGCAGTGCTAGGACAAGGCCTACCTACGAGCAGTACTTC.

This clonotype showed up just a few times. The chain employs TRBV20-1 and TRBJ2-1, with unresolved D. The CDR3 runs to 14 residues. V was clipped by 2 bases and J by 5 bases, with 13 bases between them. Germline V gives CDR1 DFQATT, CDR2 SNEGSKA (reference sequence). The CDR3 DNA follows: TGCAGTGCTAGACCAGCCCCCTATGACAATGAGCAGTTCTTC. It specifies CSARPAPYDNEQFF.

This chain uses TRBV27 with TRBJ2-7; D may be TRBD2 (6 bases). The CDR3 spans 13 residues. Trimming cost V 0 bases and J 6 bases, with 9 bases left between them. The V gene's germline CDR1 is MNHEY and CDR2 SMNVEV (reference sequence). The CDR3 is CASSLSRGLEQYF. The DNA for the CDR3 is TGTGCCAGCAGTTTATCGCGGGGCCTCGAGCAGTACTTC.

The chain joins TRBV19 to TRBJ2-1, with TRBD1 matching 7 bases. J gave up 4 bases and V 1 base, and 4 bases lay outside the gene matches. The CDR3 totals 15 residues. CDR1 LNHDA and CDR2 SQIVND come from the germline V gene (reference sequence). This CDR3 is CASSIGGGRYNEQFF. The CDR3 region has the DNA TGTGCCAGTAGTATAGGAGGGGGCCGGTACAATGAGCAGTTCTTC.

The gene calls are TRBV11-2 and TRBJ2-1; TRBD2 is a possible D gene (5 bases). V was cut by 5 bases and J by 13 bases, with 12 bases left in between. This CDR3 has 11 amino acids. Looked up from germline, CDR1 is SGHAT and CDR2 is FQNNGV. CDR3 loop: CASSRVAHQFF. In DNA form, the CDR3 reads TGTGCCAGCAGCCGGGTAGCGCATCAGTTCTTC.

This clonotype was observed many times. This chain connects TRBV20-1 to TRBJ2-1; possibly TRBD1 for D (5 bases). The CDR3 runs to 14 residues. Germline CDR1 and CDR2: DFQATT and SNEGSKA (reference sequence). Trimming removed 2 bases at V and 11 bases at J, with 19 bases between. CDR3 DNA sequence: TGCAGTGCTAGACGAGAGGACATCAGACTTAAGCAGTTCTTC. Protein product: CSARREDIRLKQFF.

This clonotype turned up a few times. This chain uses TRBV20-1 with TRBJ2-1, with 12 bases that match TRBD2. The CDR3 has 14 amino acids. Germline-derived CDR1 and CDR2 are DFQATT and SNEGSKA (reference sequence). Unmatched junction bases numbered 5, after V lost 7 bases and J lost 4 bases. Here the CDR3 DNA reads TGCAGTGGGCTAGCGGGGGGGCCGTACAATGAGCAGTTCTTC. Amino acids: CSGLAGGPYNEQFF.

V gene TRBV7-9 combines with J gene TRBJ2-5; 10 nucleotides align to TRBD2. This CDR3 has 15 amino acids. The V gene's germline CDR1 is SEHNR and CDR2 FQNEAQ (reference sequence). V lost 6 bases to trimming and J lost 5 bases; unmatched junction nucleotides: 9. This CDR3 is CASSPAGGLDETQYF. The DNA of the CDR3 is TGTGCCAGCAGTCCAGCGGGGGGGCTTGATGAGACCCAGTACTTC.

The chain links TRBV4-1 to TRBJ1-1; D possibly corresponds to TRBD1 (6 bases). Trimming cost V 4 bases and J 7 bases, with 10 bases left between them. CDR3 length: 12 residues. The V gene's germline CDR1 is MGHRA and CDR2 YSYEKL. CDR3 sequence reads: CASSLKTGEAFF. The CDR3 bases are TGCGCCAGCAGCCTCAAGACAGGTGAAGCTTTCTTT.

About this clonotype: Lacking the conserved final phenylalanine or tryptophan, this CDR3 likely reflects a read error. The chain is built from TRBV20-1 and TRBJ1-5; tentative D call: TRBD1 (5 bases). Germline V gives CDR1 DFQATT, CDR2 SNEGSKA (reference sequence). Trimming left V 2 bases short and J 4 bases short, with 15 bases between. The CDR3 covers 15 residues. CDR3 bases: TGCAGTGCTAGATCCTCGACAGCAGTAAATCAGCCCCAGCATTTG. Its translation is CSARSSTAVNQPQHL.

The chain couples TRBV12-3 or TRBV12-4 to TRBJ2-2, with TRBD1 as a possible D gene (5 bases). The CDR3 is made up of 14 amino acids. The germline V and J ends were trimmed by 8 bases and 4 bases, with 14 bases remaining between them. CDR3 coding DNA: TGTGCCAGCTCCCAGGGTTTTGGCACCGGGGAGCTGTTTTTT. Amino acids: CASSQGFGTGELFF.

This clonotype appeared a few times. The chain recombines TRBV6-5 with TRBJ2-7, with D perhaps matching TRBD2 (5 bases). V lost 7 bases, J lost 3 bases, and 7 bases lay in between. This CDR3 region has 11 residues. Per germline, CDR1 MNHEY and CDR2 SVGAGI. The CDR3 DNA is TGTGCCAGCACCCGGGACTACGAGCAGTACTTC. Protein product: CASTRDYEQYF.

This clonotype was counted only a few times. V is TRBV6-1 and J is TRBJ1-1, with 9 bases that match TRBD1. CDR1 is MNHNS, CDR2 SASEGT, per germline. With 6 bases clipped from V and 1 base from J, the junction kept 6 bases outside the gene matches. The CDR3 spans 15 residues. As DNA, the CDR3 is TGTGCCAGCAGCCGACCGGGACAGGGGAACACTGAAGCTTTCTTT. It encodes CASSRPGQGNTEAFF.

In its sample, this clonotype was seen a few times. The chain is built from TRBV6-5 and TRBJ2-1; no clear D gene. The germline V and J ends were trimmed by 0 bases and 0 bases, with 12 bases remaining between them. Germline-derived CDR1 and CDR2 are MNHEY and SVGAGI. The CDR3 covers 17 residues. The DNA of the CDR3 is TGTGCCAGCAGTTACTCCGTCGCGGAGAGCTCCTACAATGAGCAGTTCTTC. It codes for CASSYSVAESSYNEQFF.

V gene TRBV3-1 combines with J gene TRBJ2-7, with a tentative D call TRBD2 (5 bases). Germline CDR1 is LGHDT and CDR2 is YNNKEL (reference sequence). Trimming cost V 4 bases and J 5 bases, with 15 bases left between them. The CDR3 consists of 14 residues. The CDR3 nucleotides are TGTGCCAGCAGCCTCGGAGGCAGCCAGGACGAGCAGTACTTC. Its translation is CASSLGGSQDEQYF.

The chain combines TRBV28 with TRBJ2-2, with 7 bases aligning to TRBD2. There are 15 residues in the CDR3. The germline V gene has CDR1 MDHEN and CDR2 SYDVKM. V lost 8 bases, J lost 5 bases, and 11 bases stayed unmatched. The CDR3 spells CASGPAGETTGELFF. CDR3 DNA: TGTGCCAGCGGTCCCGCGGGGGAAACTACCGGGGAGCTGTTTTTT.

V is TRBV30 and J is TRBJ2-1, with TRBD1 matching over 8 bases. Germline V CDR1 and CDR2: GTSNPN, SVGIG (reference sequence). The J segment lost 7 bases and the V segment lost 2 bases, leaving 7 bases of the junction unmatched. The CDR3 runs 14 residues. The CDR3 DNA follows: TGTGCCTGGAGTCACGGACAGGGTAATAATGAGCAGTTCTTC. It is translated as CAWSHGQGNNEQFF.

The DNA of the CDR3 is TGTGCCAGCAGTTTAAGAGTTGTAGGCACAGATACGCAGTATTTT. Translation: CASSLRVVGTDTQYF. The chain joins TRBV12-3 or TRBV12-4 to TRBJ2-3; D not resolved. The CDR3 sequence is 15 residues long. Trimming took off 2 bases at V and 1 base at J, with 10 bases between the two ends.

This chain uses TRBV6-5 with TRBJ1-5; TRBD1 is a possible D gene (5 bases). The CDR3 sequence is 13 residues long. Per the germline V gene, CDR1 is MNHEY and CDR2 is SVGAGI. The ends were cut back, 3 bases at V and 5 bases at J, with 8 bases in the middle. DNA of the CDR3: TGTGCCAGCAGTTATGACAGCGATCAGCCCCAGCATTTT. It encodes CASSYDSDQPQHF.

The rearrangement links TRBV12-3 or TRBV12-4 to TRBJ2-2, with 10 bases aligning to TRBD2. Trimming cost V 7 bases and J 6 bases; bases outside gene matches: 11. The CDR3 runs 16 residues. As DNA, the CDR3 is TGTGCCAGCACTCAAGCGGGGGGGCGCCGTTCCGGGGAGCTGTTTTTT. It translates to CASTQAGGRRSGELFF.

The rearrangement uses TRBV12-3 or TRBV12-4 and TRBJ1-2; 9 positions agree with TRBD1. The junction had 14 bases not matched to a gene; V was cut back by 5 bases and J by 7 bases. CDR3 length: 16 residues. The CDR3 here is CASSPVGGQGLRGYTF. The CDR3 nucleotides read TGTGCCAGCAGTCCTGTGGGGGGACAGGGTCTCCGTGGCTACACCTTC.

This clonotype appeared a few times. The chain recombines TRBV25-1 with TRBJ2-3; 7 bases line up with TRBD2. The CDR3 totals 16 residues. V trimming: 3 bases; J trimming: 0 bases; junction bases outside the gene matches: 6. Germline CDR1 MGHDK, CDR2 SYGVNS. This chain's CDR3 is CASSEGLPLSTDTQYF. The CDR3 DNA is TGTGCCAGCAGTGAGGGACTACCTCTCAGCACAGATACGCAGTATTTT.

This clonotype has at least ten counts. The chain employs TRBV12-3 or TRBV12-4 and TRBJ2-1, with D unresolved. Trimming cost V 3 bases and J 6 bases, with 3 bases left between them. The CDR3 length is 11 residues. CDR3 in amino acids: CASSLSNEQFF. CDR3 nucleotide sequence: TGTGCCAGCAGTTTGTCCAATGAGCAGTTCTTC.